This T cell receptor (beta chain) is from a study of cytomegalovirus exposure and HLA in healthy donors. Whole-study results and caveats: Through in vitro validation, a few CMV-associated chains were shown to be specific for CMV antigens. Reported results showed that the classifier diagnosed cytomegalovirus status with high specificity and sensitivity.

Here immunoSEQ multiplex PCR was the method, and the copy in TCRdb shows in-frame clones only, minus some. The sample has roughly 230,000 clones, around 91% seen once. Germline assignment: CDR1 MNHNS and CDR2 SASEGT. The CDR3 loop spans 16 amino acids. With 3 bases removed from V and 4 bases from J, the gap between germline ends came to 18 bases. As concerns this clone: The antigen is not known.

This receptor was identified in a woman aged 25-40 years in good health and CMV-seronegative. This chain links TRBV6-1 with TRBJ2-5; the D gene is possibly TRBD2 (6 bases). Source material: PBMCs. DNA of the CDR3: TGTGCCAGCAGTGAGTTCGGGTCACTGGGGGGAGAGACCCAGTACTTC. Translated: CASSEFGSLGGETQYF.